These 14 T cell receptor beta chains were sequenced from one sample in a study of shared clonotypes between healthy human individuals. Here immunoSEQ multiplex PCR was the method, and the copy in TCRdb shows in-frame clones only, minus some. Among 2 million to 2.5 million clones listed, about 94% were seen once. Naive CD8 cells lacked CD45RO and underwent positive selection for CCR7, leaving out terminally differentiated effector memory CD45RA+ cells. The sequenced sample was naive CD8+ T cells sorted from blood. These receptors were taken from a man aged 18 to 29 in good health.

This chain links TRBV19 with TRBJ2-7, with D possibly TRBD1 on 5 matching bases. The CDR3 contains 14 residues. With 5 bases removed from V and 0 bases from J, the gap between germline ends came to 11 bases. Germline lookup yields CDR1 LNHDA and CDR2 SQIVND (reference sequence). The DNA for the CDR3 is TGTGCCAGTAGTTTTACAGGCGACTCCTACGAGCAGTACTTC. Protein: CASSFTGDSYEQYF.

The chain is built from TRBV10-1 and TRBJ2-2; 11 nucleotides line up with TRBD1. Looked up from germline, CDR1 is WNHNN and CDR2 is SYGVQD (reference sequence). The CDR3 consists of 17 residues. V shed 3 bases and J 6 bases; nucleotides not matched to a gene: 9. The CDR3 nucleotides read TGCGCCAGCAGTGACTATCCGGGACAGGGGGTGGCCGGGGAGCTGTTTTTT. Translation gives CASSDYPGQGVAGELFF.

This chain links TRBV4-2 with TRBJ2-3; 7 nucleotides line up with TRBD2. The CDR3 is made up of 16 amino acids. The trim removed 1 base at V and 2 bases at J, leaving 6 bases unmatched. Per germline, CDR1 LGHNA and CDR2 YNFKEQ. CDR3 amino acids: CASSQALAAVTDTQYF. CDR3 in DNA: TGTGCCAGCAGCCAAGCCCTAGCGGCCGTCACAGATACGCAGTATTTT.

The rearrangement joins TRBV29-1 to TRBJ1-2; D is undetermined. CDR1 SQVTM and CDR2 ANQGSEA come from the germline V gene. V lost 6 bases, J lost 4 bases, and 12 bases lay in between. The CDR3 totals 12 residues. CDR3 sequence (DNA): TGCAGCGTCTCCACAGAAACCTATGGCTACACCTTC. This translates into CSVSTETYGYTF.

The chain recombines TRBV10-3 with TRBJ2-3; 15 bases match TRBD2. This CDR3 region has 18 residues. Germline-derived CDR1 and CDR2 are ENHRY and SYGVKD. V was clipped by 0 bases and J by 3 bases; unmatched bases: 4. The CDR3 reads CAISESIGTSGRTDTQYF. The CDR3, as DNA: TGTGCCATCAGTGAGTCCATTGGGACTAGCGGGAGGACAGATACGCAGTATTTT.

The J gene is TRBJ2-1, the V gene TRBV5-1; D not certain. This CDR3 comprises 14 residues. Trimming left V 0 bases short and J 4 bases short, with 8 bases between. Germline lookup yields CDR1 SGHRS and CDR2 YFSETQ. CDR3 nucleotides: TGCGCCAGCAGCTTGGCCTTTCTTTACAATGAGCAGTTCTTC. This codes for CASSLAFLYNEQFF.

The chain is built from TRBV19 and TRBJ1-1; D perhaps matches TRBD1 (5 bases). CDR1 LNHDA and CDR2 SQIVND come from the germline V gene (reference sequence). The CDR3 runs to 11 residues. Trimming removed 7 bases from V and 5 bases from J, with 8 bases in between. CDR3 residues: CASIWGTEAFF. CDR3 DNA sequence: TGTGCCAGTATTTGGGGGACTGAAGCTTTCTTT.

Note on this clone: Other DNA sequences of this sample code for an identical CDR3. Here the CDR3 DNA reads TGTGCCAGTAGTATAGACAGCTCCTACGAGCAGTACTTC. Translated: CASSIDSSYEQYF. This sequence joins TRBV19 and TRBJ2-7; no clear D gene. This CDR3 contains 13 residues. Germline V gene data show CDR1 as LNHDA and CDR2 as SQIVND (reference sequence). V gave up 0 bases and J gave up 0 bases, with 3 bases separating them.

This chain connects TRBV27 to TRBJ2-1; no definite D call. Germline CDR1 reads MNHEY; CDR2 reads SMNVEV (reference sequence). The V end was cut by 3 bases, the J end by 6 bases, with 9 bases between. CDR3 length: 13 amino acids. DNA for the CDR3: TGTGCCAGCAGTTTCTCCAAAAGCAATGAGCAGTTCTTC. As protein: CASSFSKSNEQFF.

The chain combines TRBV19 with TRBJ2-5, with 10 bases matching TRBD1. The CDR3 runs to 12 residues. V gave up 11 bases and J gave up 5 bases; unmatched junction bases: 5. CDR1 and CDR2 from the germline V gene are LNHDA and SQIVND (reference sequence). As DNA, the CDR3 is TGTGCCGCCGGGACAGGGGCGGAGACCCAGTACTTC. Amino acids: CAAGTGAETQYF.

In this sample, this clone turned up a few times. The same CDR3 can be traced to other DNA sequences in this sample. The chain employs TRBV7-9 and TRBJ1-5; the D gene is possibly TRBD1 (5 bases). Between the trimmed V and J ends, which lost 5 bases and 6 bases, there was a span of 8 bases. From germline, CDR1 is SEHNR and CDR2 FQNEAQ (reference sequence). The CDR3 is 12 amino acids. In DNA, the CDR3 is TGTGCCAGCAGCCTCGACAGTCAGCCCCAGCATTTT. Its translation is CASSLDSQPQHF.

CDR3 amino acids: CASSLWGDYGYTF. The DNA for the CDR3 is TGTGCCAGCAGCTTGTGGGGAGACTATGGCTACACCTTC. The rearrangement uses TRBV5-4 and TRBJ1-2; no clear D gene. The CDR3 covers 13 residues. Germline CDR1 is SGHNT and CDR2 is YYREEE (reference sequence). V lost 1 base to trimming and J lost 3 bases, with 7 bases between them.

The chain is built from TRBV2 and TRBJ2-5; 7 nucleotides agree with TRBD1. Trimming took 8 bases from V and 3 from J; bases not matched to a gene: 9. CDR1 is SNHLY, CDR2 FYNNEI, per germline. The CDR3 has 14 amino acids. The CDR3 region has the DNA TGTGCCAGCCCGTGGGGACAGAAAGAAGAGACCCAGTACTTC. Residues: CASPWGQKEETQYF.

CDR3 sequence: CASSEVGLGGSSYNEQFF. DNA of the CDR3: TGTGCCAGCAGCGAGGTAGGCCTCGGCGGTAGCTCCTACAATGAGCAGTTCTTC. The chain links TRBV5-8 to TRBJ2-1, with D unclear. Trimming cost V 4 bases and J 0 bases, with 20 bases left between them. Germline CDR1 and CDR2: SGHTS and YDEGEE. The CDR3 length is 18 residues. Full variable domain (missing parts from reference TRBV5-8 and TRBJ2-1): EAGVTQSPTHLIKTRGQQATLRCSPISGHTSVYWYQQALGLGLQFLLWYDEGEERNRGNFPPRFSGRQFPNYSSELNVNALELEDSALYLCASSEVGLGGSSYNEQFFGPGTRLTVL.